The T cell receptor beta chain under discussion was sequenced for a study of early stage breast cancer tumors. Study details: Most invasive tumors, about 75% of the 16, were ER+/PR+/HER2-. Among around 12 ER+/PR+/HER2- tumors, eight were ductal, four lobular. Broader study findings: Functional markers like CD4, CD8 and FOXP3 were missed in bulk sequencing. Tumors had about 2.3-fold higher T cell density than normal breast.

About this clone itself: Its antigen is still unknown.

Produced via immunoSEQ multiplex PCR; TCRdb's table is partial and in-frame only. Found here are tens of thousands of clones, around 69% of them singletons; the top ten hold roughly 7.9%. Germline lookup yields CDR1 SGHRS and CDR2 YFSETQ. V lost 4 bases and J lost 4; bases outside the gene matches: 9. The CDR3 has 18 amino acids. The rearrangement links TRBV5-1 to TRBJ2-3; 16 bases are shared with TRBD2. The source of this sequence is a person aged 50-59 years with breast cancer. The sequenced material came from blood. CDR3: CASSPGTSGRAGSDTQYF. The CDR3, as DNA: TGCGCCAGCAGCCCCGGGACTAGCGGGAGGGCCGGATCAGATACGCAGTATTTT.